The following is a T cell receptor beta chain sequence with its context. This entry belongs to a study of blood T cell repertoires in COVID-19. Clones were sequenced by immunoSEQ multiplex PCR, and TCRdb holds only the in-frame ones, with some missing. The sample has approximately 530,000 clones; around nine tenths are singletons. This CDR3 has 16 residues. Trimming removed 5 bases from V and 6 bases from J, with 21 bases in between. Germline CDR1 is SGHTA and CDR2 is FQGNSA. V is TRBV7-2 and J is TRBJ2-3; a weak D match, TRBD2 (6 bases). Sequencing used peripheral blood. This sequence originates from a woman in her forties or fifties with COVID-19, enrolled during active disease. CDR3 amino acids: CASSPRLGISLDTQYF. DNA for the CDR3: TGTGCCAGCAGCCCCCGACTAGGGATATCGTTGGATACGCAGTATTTT.